This is a list of T cell receptor beta chains from one sample in a study of blood T cell repertoires in COVID-19. The protocol was immunoSEQ multiplex PCR, while the TCRdb copy is restricted to in-frame clones and leaves out a portion. Of approximately 500,000 clones in the sample, approximately 83% are singletons; the top ten hold 3.2%. What was sequenced was peripheral blood. These receptors originate from a human donor in a cohort sampled during active COVID-19. Each CDR3 is given with its conserved first and last residue. A D gene is named only where the DNA matches it firmly. Rows give clone size only sometimes, using once, few, many, or a class for an expanded clone.

j_gene,v_gene,d_gene,abundance,CDR3nt,CDR3aa
TRBJ1-2,TRBV29-1,-,-,TGCAGCGTTGATGGGGCCCCCTCCAACTATGGCTACACCTTC,CSVDGAPSNYGYTF
TRBJ2-1,TRBV6-4,-,-,TGTGCCAGCAGCCAAGAGATAATTACTGGAGCCTCCTCGGTGCAGCAGTTCTTC,CASSQEIITGASSVQQFF
TRBJ1-2,TRBV28,TRBD1,-,TGTGCCAGCAGTAACGACAGGGGGCTGAATGGCTACACCTTC,CASSNDRGLNGYTF
TRBJ2-7,TRBV7-3,-,-,TGTGCCAGCAGCTTAACGCAGGGCTCCTACGAGCAGTACTTC,CASSLTQGSYEQYF
TRBJ1-3,TRBV7-2,-,few,TGTGCCAGCAGCTTAGCCCCCACAGGGTCTGGAAACACCATATATTTT,CASSLAPTGSGNTIYF
TRBJ1-2,TRBV6-1,-,-,TGTGCCAGCAGTGATGGGAGAGGCTATGGCTACACCTTC,CASSDGRGYGYTF
TRBJ1-6,TRBV5-1,TRBD1,-,TGCGCCAGCAGCCCCGCCGGGACAGATAATTCACCCCTCCACTTT,CASSPAGTDNSPLHF
TRBJ1-3,TRBV19,TRBD1,-,TGTGCCAGTACCTCGACAGGGGGCACCATATATTTT,CASTSTGGTIYF
TRBJ1-1,TRBV30,-,-,TGTGCCTGGTTAAGTTCGGGGATTGAAGCTTTCTTT,CAWLSSGIEAFF
TRBJ1-3,TRBV7-9,TRBD1,-,TGTGCCAGCAGCAGACAGGGGGACGGAAACACCATATATTTT,CASSRQGDGNTIYF
TRBJ2-1,TRBV3-1/TRBV3-2,-,once,TGTGCCAGCAGCTATAACCGGGACTACAATGAGCAGTTCTTC,CASSYNRDYNEQFF
TRBJ2-1,TRBV9,TRBD2,-,TGTGCCAGCAGCCCGGGAAGTAGCGGGAGGGCCATTGAGCAGTTCTTC,CASSPGSSGRAIEQFF
TRBJ2-2,TRBV30,-,-,TGTGCCTGGAAATCCAGAAACACCGGGGAGCTGTTTTTT,CAWKSRNTGELFF
TRBJ1-3,TRBV20-1,-,-,TGCAGTGCTAGTTACGGGTTCGGAAACACCATATATTTT,CSASYGFGNTIYF
TRBJ1-4,TRBV7-9,TRBD1,many,TGTGCCAGCAGCTTATTGGGGACAGGGGCTGAAAAACTGTTTTTT,CASSLLGTGAEKLFF
TRBJ2-1,TRBV5-4,-,-,TGTGCCAGCAGCCGCGGGACGGAAGCCTACAATGAGCAGTTCTTC,CASSRGTEAYNEQFF
TRBJ2-1,TRBV10-3,TRBD2,-,TGTGCCATCGGCCGACGGGAGGGCAGAGTCAATGAGCAGTTCTTC,CAIGRREGRVNEQFF
TRBJ1-5,TRBV7-2,TRBD1,-,TGTGCCAGCAGCCCAGAGACAGGGGGCAATCAGCCCCAGCATTTT,CASSPETGGNQPQHF
TRBJ1-1,TRBV5-5,-,-,TGTGCCAGCAGTGGGCTTGGGCAACTTAACACTGAAGCTTTCTTT,CASSGLGQLNTEAFF
TRBJ1-2,TRBV7-9,TRBD1,-,TGTGCCAGCAGCCGCCAGGGACAGGGAAACTATGGCTACACCTTC,CASSRQGQGNYGYTF
TRBJ1-1,TRBV7-2,-,-,TGTGCCAGCAGCCTCCGCGCAGGGATGAACACTGAAGCTTTCTTT,CASSLRAGMNTEAFF
TRBJ1-2,TRBV12-3/TRBV12-4,-,-,TGTGCCAGCAGTTTTGACAGTCTATATGGCTACACCTTC,CASSFDSLYGYTF
TRBJ2-7,TRBV7-6,-,-,TGTGCCAGCAGCTCGCGGGGGCGCGACGAGCAGTACTTC,CASSSRGRDEQYF
TRBJ1-4,TRBV2,TRBD1,-,TGTGCCAGCAGCAGAGGGACAGTTAATGAAAAACTGTTTTTT,CASSRGTVNEKLFF
TRBJ2-1,TRBV2,TRBD1,once,TGTGCCAGCAGGCCCGACAGGGTGGAGCAGTTCTTC,CASRPDRVEQFF
TRBJ2-3,TRBV2,-,-,TGTGCCAGCACCCTGACAGATACGCAGTATTTT,CASTLTDTQYF
TRBJ2-7,TRBV19,-,few,TGTGCCAGTAGCCAAATCCGGGACACCAACTCCTACGAGCAGTACTTC,CASSQIRDTNSYEQYF
TRBJ2-3,TRBV6-2/TRBV6-3,-,-,TGTGCCAGCAGTTACCGCGGAGTCAGCACAGATACGCAGTATTTT,CASSYRGVSTDTQYF
TRBJ2-3,TRBV7-3,-,-,TGTGCCAGCAGCTTGGGGGGTACGCAGTATTTT,CASSLGGTQYF
TRBJ1-2,TRBV6-4,TRBD1,-,TGTGCCAGCAGCCTAGGACAGGGGTCAGTGAATGGCTACACCTTC,CASSLGQGSVNGYTF
TRBJ1-4,TRBV6-6,TRBD1,-,TGTGCCAGCAGCTCTCCCAGGGGGACAGGGAATGAAAAACTGTTTTTT,CASSSPRGTGNEKLFF
TRBJ2-7,TRBV6-1,TRBD1,-,TGTGCCAGCAGTCAGGGGGCAAGTACCTACGAGCAGTACTTC,CASSQGASTYEQYF
TRBJ2-1,TRBV3-1/TRBV3-2,TRBD2,-,TGTGCCAGCAGCCAAGATTTGAGCGGGGGTGATGAGCAGTTCTTC,CASSQDLSGGDEQFF
TRBJ2-2,TRBV2,TRBD1,-,TGTGCCAGCAGCGCTGCGACAGGGGGAATCGGGGAGCTGTTTTTT,CASSAATGGIGELFF
TRBJ1-2,TRBV19,-,-,TGTGCCAGTTCAGGACAGCAGCTTTATGGCTACACCTTC,CASSGQQLYGYTF
TRBJ2-7,TRBV5-4,-,-,TGTGCCAGCAGCTGGGGGGGACAGGCCTTTCCTAACGAGCAGTACTTC,CASSWGGQAFPNEQYF
TRBJ2-3,TRBV28,-,-,TGTGCCAGCAGTCCCCCGGGAGCGGGCACAGATACGCAGTATTTT,CASSPPGAGTDTQYF
TRBJ2-2,TRBV19,-,-,TGTGCCAGCTCCCCGGAGCCCACGAACACCGGGGAGCTGTTTTTT,CASSPEPTNTGELFF
TRBJ2-3,TRBV27,TRBD2,-,TGTGCCAGCCGATCCGTAGCGGGGGGGACGATTGGTACGCAGTATTTT,CASRSVAGGTIGTQYF
TRBJ2-1,TRBV4-2,-,-,TGTGCCAGCAGCCAGGCCGGGACTTTTCAGTTTGAGCAGTTCTTC,CASSQAGTFQFEQFF
TRBJ2-7,TRBV9,-,-,TGTGCCAGCAGCGTAGAGGCTAGCCTCTACTACGAGCAGTACTTC,CASSVEASLYYEQYF
TRBJ2-2,TRBV6-4,-,-,TGTGCCAGCCGTCCGGCTAGCCACACCGGGGAGCTGTTTTTT,CASRPASHTGELFF